The TCR beta chain under discussion was sequenced for a study of T cells and Merkel cell carcinoma outcomes (TCRdb year 2020). Study-wide context: The tumor T-cell repertoire, together with T-cell density, was examined as a predictor of clinical outcome in patients with Merkel cell carcinoma. Paper-wide results and their limitations: According to the report, clinical outcomes in Merkel cell carcinoma patients could be predicted using T-cell density together with features of the T-cell repertoire.

The CDR3 spans 12 residues, from the cysteine through the phenylalanine. Kept here is only the CDR3 DNA, which spans 36 bases and is read in frame from base 1. The germline V gene provides CDR1 SGHAT and CDR2 FQNNGV. V gives up 5 bases and J gives up 7 bases, and the segment between their germline ends measures 11 bases. Receptor libraries were prepared by the immunoSEQ multiplex PCR assay. Entries here come from immuneACCESS through TCRdb and include only in-frame sequences with V and J called. Some clones fail to appear in such tables; in the studies checked, an unresolved V gene covers under half of the shortfall, and the cause of the remainder is unknown. Within this sample are around 4,500 clones, with over 90% of them counted one time only. Over 1.5% of the sample is taken by the ten largest. On this clone itself: Its specific antigen is unknown. No qualities accompany the bases; no much larger clone lies one base away.

The samples were taken from patients with Merkel cell carcinoma. Here the chain combines TRBV11-2 and TRBJ1-1; no D segment can be confidently identified. This receptor was identified in a human donor with Merkel cell carcinoma. Sequencing was carried out using tumor tissue from Merkel cell carcinoma. The CDR3 here reads CASSPPRGEAFF. At the DNA level, the sequence is TGTGCCAGCAGCCCCCCGCGGGGTGAAGCTTTCTTT.